The T cell receptor beta chain described here comes from a study of ipilimumab plus nivolumab after autologous stem cell transplantation. Generated by immunoSEQ multiplex PCR, the TCRdb table keeps only in-frame clones and is missing some. The sample includes approximately 40,000 clones, around 93% of them seen just once. This clonotype was obtained from a male donor with multiple myeloma. The material was PBMCs, obtained in a trial of ipilimumab plus nivolumab as post-transplant consolidation.

In nucleotides, the CDR3 is TGTGCCAGTAGTATGGGGCTAGCGGGAGTGCTCGCGAACACCGGGGAGCTGTTTTTT. Its protein is CASSMGLAGVLANTGELFF. V usage is TRBV19 and J usage is TRBJ2-2; TRBD2 matches at 10 bases. Germline CDR1 reads LNHDA; CDR2 reads SQIVND (reference sequence). The CDR3 is 19 amino acids. J lost 0 bases, V lost 3 bases, and 10 bases had no gene match. The whole variable domain, filled in from reference TRBV19 and TRBJ2-2, reads DGGITQSPKYLFRKEGQNVTLSCEQNLNHDAMYWYRQDPGQGLRLIYYSQIVNDFQKGDIAEGYSVSREKKESFPLTVTSAQKNPTAFYLCASSMGLAGVLANTGELFFGEGSRLTVL.